These T cell receptor beta chains were read from a single sample in a study of regulatory and conventional T cells in RAG deficiency. Only in-frame clones appear in the TCRdb table, and some are missing; sequencing was by immunoSEQ multiplex PCR. The sample records about 46,000 clones, 80% to 90% being singletons. These same records also appear under a second study, on regulatory T cells.

Sequenced material: CD4+ effector T cells sorted from blood. The receptors were sampled from a human donor in good health. Each CDR3 is given without its conserved first and last residue. Not every row has a clone size; where given, it reads once, few, many or a size class.

V gene,clone size,J gene,CDR3 protein
TRBV16,-,TRBJ2-3,ASSPAGKITDTQY
TRBV10-2,-,TRBJ2-1,ASSESGKREQF
TRBV6-4,-,TRBJ1-5,ASSDEWDQPQH
TRBV2,-,TRBJ2-1,ASSRKLSGGVNNEQF
TRBV11-3,-,TRBJ2-5,ASSLKETQY
TRBV2,-,TRBJ2-7,ASSVAWEQY
TRBV11-2,-,TRBJ2-1,ASSFAGGPSNEQF
TRBV6-1,once,TRBJ2-2,ASSEQPNTGELF
TRBV6-5,-,TRBJ1-1,ASTGQGASTEAF
TRBV9,-,TRBJ1-3,ASSATGDRNTIY
TRBV6-5,-,TRBJ2-7,ASSYSGRGIYEQY
TRBV28,-,TRBJ1-2,ASSAPGFSRGYT
TRBV4-3,-,TRBJ1-5,ASSTPGQKRDQPQH
TRBV19,-,TRBJ2-2,ASSPQGQGTGELF
TRBV7-8,-,TRBJ2-7,ASSLEGQGAYEQY
TRBV10-3,once,TRBJ2-1,AISAKSRDEQF
TRBV19,-,TRBJ2-3,ASSPRTVSTDTQY